These 27 T cell receptor beta chains were all obtained from the same sample, sequenced in a study of identifying expanded T cells in peripheral blood. Measured with immunoSEQ multiplex PCR; TCRdb has only the in-frame clones, and not every one. The table has approximately 80,000 clones, about four fifths seen once. Sequenced material: blood. These receptor sequences come from a person between 18 and 75 years old in good health.

The V gene is TRBV6-5, the J gene TRBJ2-2, with a weak D call TRBD2 (6 bases). The CDR3 length is 16 residues. V was cut by 2 bases and J by 1 base, with 11 bases left in between. The germline V gene has CDR1 MNHEY and CDR2 SVGAGI. In DNA form, the CDR3 reads TGTGCCAGCAGTTACCGACTAGGCCAGAACACCGGGGAGCTGTTTTTT. It yields the protein CASSYRLGQNTGELFF.

This clone is a singleton in its sample. The V gene is TRBV25-1, the J gene TRBJ2-6, with D unresolved. CDR3 length: 18 residues. Germline loops: CDR1 MGHDK, CDR2 SYGVNS. Trimming removed 5 bases at V and 1 base at J, with 18 bases between. CDR3 DNA: TGTGCCAGCAGTACTACTCGGACCGAAAGATCTGGGGCCAACGTCCTGACTTTC. Protein sequence: CASSTTRTERSGANVLTF.

The chain couples TRBV27 to TRBJ2-2, with D maybe TRBD1 (6 bases). CDR1 MNHEY and CDR2 SMNVEV come from the germline V gene (reference sequence). This CDR3 spans 16 amino acids. V was trimmed by 0 bases and J by 3 bases, leaving 11 bases between them. CDR3 loop: CASSLSETGYTGELFF. DNA for the CDR3: TGTGCCAGCAGTTTATCGGAGACAGGCTACACCGGGGAGCTGTTTTTT.

This clone was found once. The chain recombines TRBV2 with TRBJ2-3, with 11 nucleotides matching TRBD2. This CDR3 is built from 15 residues. V was pared by 7 bases and J by 1 base, with 4 bases of the junction left unmatched. The germline CDR1 and CDR2 sequences are SNHLY and FYNNEI. The CDR3 region is CASKQLAGGTDTQYF. Written as DNA, the CDR3 is TGTGCCAGCAAGCAACTAGCGGGGGGCACAGATACGCAGTATTTT. Complete variable domain (other parts from reference TRBV2 and TRBJ2-3): EPEVTQTPSHQVTQMGQEVILRCVPISNHLYFYWYRQILGQKVEFLVSFYNNEISEKSEIFDDQFSVERPDGSNFTLKIRSTKLEDSAMYFCASKQLAGGTDTQYFGPGTRLTVL.

The chain is built from TRBV7-9 and TRBJ2-7; the match to TRBD2 covers 9 bases. J was trimmed by 3 bases and V by 5 bases; bases with no gene match: 11. CDR1 and CDR2 from the germline V gene are SEHNR and FQNEAQ (reference sequence). This CDR3 is 16 amino acids long. CDR3 bases: TGTGCCAGCAGCCACGTCGGAGCGGGGGGCATCTACGAGCAGTACTTC. Translated: CASSHVGAGGIYEQYF.

The V gene is TRBV2, the J gene TRBJ2-3; unclear D gene. Germline CDR1 and CDR2: SNHLY and FYNNEI. Between the trimmed V and J ends, which lost 6 bases and 2 bases, there was a span of 18 bases. The CDR3 contains 16 residues. The CDR3 bases are TGTGCCAGCAGCCCAGTAGAAAGAACCTCCACAGATACGCAGTATTTT. As protein: CASSPVERTSTDTQYF. Complete variable domain (other parts from reference TRBV2 and TRBJ2-3): EPEVTQTPSHQVTQMGQEVILRCVPISNHLYFYWYRQILGQKVEFLVSFYNNEISEKSEIFDDQFSVERPDGSNFTLKIRSTKLEDSAMYFCASSPVERTSTDTQYFGPGTRLTVL.

The sample holds one count of this clone. The rearrangement joins TRBV6-5 to TRBJ1-2; 9 bases are shared with TRBD1. This CDR3 has 14 amino acids. CDR1 is MNHEY and CDR2 is SVGAGI in the germline V gene. V was pared by 6 bases and J by 2 bases, with 4 bases of the junction left unmatched. CDR3 sequence reads: CASRETGGNYGYTF. CDR3 bases: TGTGCCAGCAGAGAGACAGGGGGAAACTATGGCTACACCTTC.

The V gene is TRBV30, the J gene TRBJ2-5, with 8 bases fitting TRBD1. Trimming took 0 bases from V and 4 from J; bases not matched to a gene: 10. The CDR3 spans 16 residues. CDR1 and CDR2 (germline): GTSNPN, SVGIG (reference sequence). The CDR3 loop is CAWSVLGETGAETQYF. Written as DNA, the CDR3 is TGTGCCTGGAGTGTACTTGGGGAGACAGGGGCAGAGACCCAGTACTTC.

This clone was seen a few times. This chain uses TRBV6-1 with TRBJ1-3; D unresolved. The CDR3 spans 16 residues. Trimming shortened V by 2 bases and J by 3 bases, and 14 bases separated the two germline ends. The V gene's germline CDR1 is MNHNS and CDR2 SASEGT. CDR3 coding DNA: TGTGCCAGCAGTGAATCGGACGGTAATTATGGAAACACCATATATTTT. It encodes CASSESDGNYGNTIYF.

This clone was observed a few times. The chain combines TRBV7-6 with TRBJ2-1; D call uncertain. Germline lookup yields CDR1 SGHVS and CDR2 FNYEAQ. V lost 2 bases and J 4 bases, leaving 12 bases between the germline ends. CDR3 length: 15 amino acids. The CDR3 spells CASSLQPRPYNEQFF. The CDR3 DNA follows: TGTGCCAGCAGCTTACAACCGAGGCCTTACAATGAGCAGTTCTTC.

This clone appeared once. The chain combines TRBV6-1 with TRBJ1-3; tentatively, D is TRBD1 (5 bases). V was clipped by 4 bases and J by 2 bases, with 9 bases between them. Germline values: CDR1 MNHNS, CDR2 SASEGT. The CDR3 consists of 14 residues. The CDR3 DNA sequence: TGTGCCAGCAGTGTGGGGACCCCTGGAAACACCATATATTTT. Translated: CASSVGTPGNTIYF.

J is TRBJ2-7 and V is TRBV5-1, with D perhaps TRBD2 (5 bases). The CDR3 extends over 15 amino acids. The germline V gene encodes CDR1 SGHRS and CDR2 YFSETQ. V lost 0 bases to trimming and J lost 1 base, with 11 bases between them. This CDR3 reads CASSLGLAHSYEQYF. Here the CDR3 DNA reads TGCGCCAGCAGCTTGGGGCTAGCACATTCCTACGAGCAGTACTTC. The variable domain in full, completed from reference TRBV5-1 and TRBJ2-7, reads KAGVTQTPRYLIKTRGQQVTLSCSPISGHRSVSWYQQTPGQGLQFLFEYFSETQRNKGNFPGRFSGRQFSNSRSEMNVSTLELGDSALYLCASSLGLAHSYEQYFGPGTRLTVT.

CDR3: CASRHRETDTQYF. In DNA, the CDR3 is TGTGCCAGCAGGCACAGGGAAACAGATACGCAGTATTTT. The chain recombines TRBV6-9 with TRBJ2-3; maybe TRBD1 (6 bases). The CDR3 is 13 residues long. The germline gives CDR1 MNHGY, CDR2 SVAAGI. V dropped 6 bases and J dropped 3 bases, with 10 bases sitting between them.

The chain has TRBV28 and TRBJ1-1; D is perhaps TRBD1 (6 bases). V was pared by 2 bases and J by 4 bases, with 20 bases between. Germline V gene sequence: CDR1 MDHEN, CDR2 SYDVKM. The CDR3 has 17 residues. The CDR3 DNA follows: TGTGCCAGCAGTTTAAATCCTTACAGGGCCCGGGGCACTGAAGCTTTCTTT. Amino acid sequence: CASSLNPYRARGTEAFF.

The chain joins TRBV5-3 to TRBJ2-7; 8 bases agree with TRBD2. TRBV5-3 is reported as an ORF; its role is uncertain. The CDR3 contains 14 residues. The ends lost 1 base at V and 3 bases at J; junction bases unmatched: 3. The CDR3: CARSLLAGGYEQYF. The CDR3 coding sequence is TGTGCCAGAAGCTTGTTGGCGGGGGGCTACGAGCAGTACTTC.

The V gene is TRBV9, the J gene TRBJ2-3; 7 bases are shared with TRBD2. From germline, CDR1 is SGDLS and CDR2 YYNGEE. This CDR3 is 16 amino acids long. The V and J ends lost 2 bases and 0 bases, in that order; junction bases with no gene match: 6. The CDR3 protein is CASSVTSSASTDTQYF. The CDR3 DNA sequence: TGTGCCAGCAGCGTGACTAGCAGCGCTAGCACAGATACGCAGTATTTT.

The chain uses TRBV28 and TRBJ1-2; D remains unclear. Germline CDR1 MDHEN, CDR2 SYDVKM. This CDR3 is built from 14 residues. Trimming took 1 base from V and 7 from J, leaving 13 bases between them. DNA of the CDR3: TGTGCCAGCAGTTTATTGGAACCAGTCGGTGGCTACACCTTC. Protein sequence: CASSLLEPVGGYTF.

V is TRBV28 and J is TRBJ1-5, with D tentatively TRBD1 (5 bases). V lost 7 bases and J 0 bases, leaving 13 bases between the germline ends. This CDR3 comprises 15 residues. Germline V gene sequence: CDR1 MDHEN, CDR2 SYDVKM. As DNA, the CDR3 is TGTGCCAGCATGGGGGACGGAAATAGCAATCAGCCCCAGCATTTT. Translated, it gives CASMGDGNSNQPQHF. The full variable domain, its missing parts supplied by reference TRBV28 and TRBJ1-5, is DVKVTQSSRYLVKRTGEKVFLECVQDMDHENMFWYRQDPGLGLRLIYFSYDVKMKEKGDIPEGYSVSREKKERFSLILESASTNQTSMYLCASMGDGNSNQPQHFGDGTRLSIL.

CDR3 residues: CASSLISGRYDNEQFF. The CDR3, as DNA: TGTGCCAGCAGCTTAATTAGCGGGAGGTACGACAATGAGCAGTTCTTC. V and J are TRBV11-2 and TRBJ2-1; 10 nucleotides align to TRBD2. There are 16 residues in the CDR3. Germline CDR1 and CDR2: SGHAT and FQNNGV. J lost 5 bases, V lost 2 bases, and 6 bases had no gene match.

The rearrangement joins TRBV30 to TRBJ2-6, with 9 bases lining up with TRBD1. The CDR3 has 18 residues. Germline values: CDR1 GTSNPN, CDR2 SVGIG (reference sequence). V shed 4 bases and J 0 bases; nucleotides not matched to a gene: 10. The CDR3 region is CAWIKPGQGTSGANVLTF. The CDR3 nucleotides read TGTGCCTGGATCAAACCGGGACAGGGAACCTCTGGGGCCAACGTCCTGACTTTC.

The chain recombines TRBV15 with TRBJ2-7, with TRBD1 matching 9 bases. Unmatched junction bases numbered 4, after V lost 0 bases and J lost 1 base. Per the germline V gene, CDR1 is LNHNV and CDR2 is YYDKDF (reference sequence). The CDR3 has 16 amino acids. DNA for the CDR3: TGTGCCACCAGCAGAGATTTGGGGACAGGGTCCTACGAGCAGTACTTC. Protein product: CATSRDLGTGSYEQYF.

The CDR3, as DNA: TGTGCCTGGACTAGCGGGAGGGGGACAGATACGCAGTATTTT. It codes for CAWTSGRGTDTQYF. J is TRBJ2-3 and V is TRBV30; 12 bases match TRBD2. CDR3 length: 14 amino acids. The ends lost 4 bases at V and 3 bases at J; junction bases unmatched: 2. Germline V gene data show CDR1 as GTSNPN and CDR2 as SVGIG (reference sequence).

This clone was observed a few times. The J gene is TRBJ2-3, the V gene TRBV5-8, with 7 bases matching TRBD1. CDR3 length: 15 residues. Trimming at V came to 1 base and at J to 5 bases, leaving 7 bases not matched to a gene. Per germline, CDR1 SGHTS and CDR2 YDEGEE. CDR3 loop: CASSLNGRGIDTQYF. As DNA, the CDR3 is TGTGCCAGCAGCTTGAATGGCAGGGGGATAGATACGCAGTATTTT.

The V gene is TRBV28, the J gene TRBJ1-2; D is unresolved. Germline V gene lookup returns CDR1 MDHEN and CDR2 SYDVKM. The CDR3 covers 13 residues. Trimming removed 10 bases from V and 4 bases from J, with 16 bases in between. The CDR3 is CATREGNTYGYTF. In nucleotides, the CDR3 is TGTGCCACCAGAGAGGGCAACACCTATGGCTACACCTTC.

J is TRBJ2-5 and V is TRBV7-3, with D possibly TRBD2 on 6 matching bases. The CDR3 is made up of 18 amino acids. V dropped 1 base and J dropped 2 bases, with 20 bases sitting between them. Germline V lookup: CDR1 SGHTA, CDR2 FQGTGA. The CDR3 sequence is CASSLNPPGAGGQETQYF. Written as DNA, the CDR3 is TGTGCCAGCAGCTTAAACCCCCCCGGAGCTGGGGGGCAAGAGACCCAGTACTTC.

This sequence joins TRBV6-1 and TRBJ2-1; D gene uncertain. V was cut by 4 bases and J by 8 bases, with 12 bases left in between. This CDR3 spans 13 amino acids. CDR1 is MNHNS, CDR2 SASEGT, per germline. For the CDR3, the DNA is TGTGCCAGCAGTGTGTTAGGGTTGGATGAGCAGTTCTTC. Protein product: CASSVLGLDEQFF.

The chain employs TRBV14 and TRBJ2-5; D not resolved. Trimming shortened V by 4 bases and J by 4 bases, and 13 bases separated the two germline ends. The CDR3 loop spans 14 amino acids. From germline, CDR1 is SGHDN and CDR2 FVKESK. The CDR3, as DNA: TGTGCCAGCAGCCGGCAGATGTGGGGAGAGACCCAGTACTTC. This sequence encodes CASSRQMWGETQYF.